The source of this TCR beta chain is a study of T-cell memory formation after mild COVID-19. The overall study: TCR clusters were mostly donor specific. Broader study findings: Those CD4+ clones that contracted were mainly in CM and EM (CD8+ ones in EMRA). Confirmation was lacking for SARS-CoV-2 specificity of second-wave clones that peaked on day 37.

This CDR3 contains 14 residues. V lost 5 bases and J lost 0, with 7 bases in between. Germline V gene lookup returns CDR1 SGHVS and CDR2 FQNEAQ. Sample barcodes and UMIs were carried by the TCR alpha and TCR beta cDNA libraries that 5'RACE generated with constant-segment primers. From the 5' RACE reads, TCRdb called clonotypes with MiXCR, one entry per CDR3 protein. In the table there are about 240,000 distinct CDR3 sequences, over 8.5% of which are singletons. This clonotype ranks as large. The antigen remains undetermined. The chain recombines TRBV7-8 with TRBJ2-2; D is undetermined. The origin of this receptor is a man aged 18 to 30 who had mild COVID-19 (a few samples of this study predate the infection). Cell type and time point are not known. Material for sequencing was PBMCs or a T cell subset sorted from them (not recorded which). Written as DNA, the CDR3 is TGTGCCAGCAGCGCAGTCGCGAACACCGGGGAGCTGTTTTTT. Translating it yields CASSAVANTGELFF.